Each of the 20 T cell receptor beta chains below was sequenced from the same sample in a study of T cells after yellow fever vaccination. Each CDR3 protein gets one entry after TCRdb re-called the 5' RACE reads with MiXCR. The sample lists around 330,000 distinct CDR3 sequences; approximately 3.8% were seen once. This material consisted of PBMCs, taken on the day of the yellow fever booster vaccination. Receptors were obtained from a man aged 18-30 years who received the YFV17D yellow fever vaccine.

This clonotype came up many times. The chain couples TRBV9 to TRBJ2-5; D remains unclear. Trimming cost V 3 bases and J 2 bases, with 8 bases left between them. Germline V gives CDR1 SGDLS, CDR2 YYNGEE. The CDR3 is made up of 13 amino acids. The CDR3 reads CASSGWGQETQYF. The DNA for the CDR3 is TGTGCCAGCAGCGGGTGGGGTCAAGAGACCCAGTACTTC.

Only a few counts were recorded for this clonotype. This sequence joins TRBV5-1 and TRBJ2-1; D remains unclear. Germline CDR1 reads SGHRS; CDR2 reads YFSETQ. Deletions cut 7 bases from V and 2 bases from J, with 10 bases between. The CDR3 spans 13 residues. The CDR3 nucleotides are TGCGCCAGCTCTGCGGAACCCTACAATGAGCAGTTCTTC. This sequence encodes CASSAEPYNEQFF.

This clonotype was seen at least ten times. The rearrangement links TRBV12-3 or TRBV12-4 to TRBJ2-2, with a weak D call TRBD1 (6 bases). This CDR3 comprises 15 residues. Trimming cost V 4 bases and J 5 bases, with 14 bases left between them. DNA of the CDR3: TGTGCCAGCAGTTCGCCGACAGGTCGAACCGGGGAGCTGTTTTTT. Translated, it gives CASSSPTGRTGELFF.

This clonotype appeared a few times. The chain recombines TRBV4-1 with TRBJ2-3; no definite D call. Trimming shortened V by 3 bases and J by 0 bases, and 13 bases separated the two germline ends. The CDR3 is made up of 16 amino acids. Germline V gene sequence: CDR1 MGHRA, CDR2 YSYEKL. The DNA for the CDR3 is TGCGCCAGCAGCCATCTCCCCCCACGGAGCACAGATACGCAGTATTTT. Protein product: CASSHLPPRSTDTQYF.

This clonotype was picked up many times. V gene TRBV19 combines with J gene TRBJ2-1; the match to TRBD1 covers 7 bases. There are 13 residues in the CDR3. Per the germline V gene, CDR1 is LNHDA and CDR2 is SQIVND (reference sequence). Trimming took 10 bases from V and 4 from J; bases not matched to a gene: 7. In DNA form, the CDR3 reads TGTGCCACCGTCGAGACAGGGTACAATGAGCAGTTCTTC. It encodes CATVETGYNEQFF.

The J gene is TRBJ1-6, the V gene TRBV7-8; D remains ambiguous. Germline CDR1 is SGHVS and CDR2 is FQNEAQ. The CDR3 is made up of 14 amino acids. V was trimmed by 2 bases and J by 10 bases, leaving 12 bases between them. Here the CDR3 reads CASSLIGWGSPLHF. CDR3 sequence (DNA): TGTGCCAGCAGCTTAATTGGGTGGGGATCACCCCTCCACTTT.

The chain recombines TRBV20-1 with TRBJ2-3, with 15 bases fitting TRBD2. Germline V gene lookup returns CDR1 DFQATT and CDR2 SNEGSKA (reference sequence). V gave up 6 bases and J gave up 5 bases; unmatched junction bases: 6. The CDR3 loop spans 15 amino acids. CDR3 bases: TGCAGTGCCAGGACTAGCGGGGGGGCCGAAGATACGCAGTATTTT. Its translation: CSARTSGGAEDTQYF.

V gene TRBV4-1 combines with J gene TRBJ1-2, with 8 bases aligning to TRBD1. The CDR3 is 15 amino acids. After removal of 0 bases from V and 9 bases from J, the junction contained 9 bases not matched to a gene. Germline V gene data show CDR1 as MGHRA and CDR2 as YSYEKL. This CDR3 is CASSQEPGQVARYTF. CDR3 DNA sequence: TGCGCCAGCAGCCAAGAGCCGGGACAGGTGGCGCGCTACACCTTC.

This clonotype was recorded a few times. V usage is TRBV28 and J usage is TRBJ2-2; 7 nucleotides match TRBD1. The J segment lost 6 bases and the V segment lost 6 bases, leaving 10 bases of the junction unmatched. Germline loops: CDR1 MDHEN, CDR2 SYDVKM. The CDR3 totals 15 residues. CDR3 sequence (DNA): TGTGCCAGCAGGCGAAAAACAGGGACAGCCGGGGAGCTGTTTTTT. Translation: CASRRKTGTAGELFF.

This clonotype was recorded many times. This chain uses TRBV7-2 with TRBJ2-1, with D possibly being TRBD1 (6 bases). Trimming pared 4 bases from V and 6 bases from J, leaving 16 bases between. The CDR3 loop spans 15 amino acids. The germline V gene has CDR1 SGHTA and CDR2 FQGNSA. CDR3 residues: CASSSYRDAGNEQFF. CDR3 DNA sequence: TGTGCCAGCAGCTCCTACAGGGATGCGGGCAATGAGCAGTTCTTC.

The chain carries TRBV6-5 and TRBJ2-5; TRBD2 matches 12 bases. Germline V gene data show CDR1 as MNHEY and CDR2 as SVGAGI. The CDR3 covers 14 residues. Unmatched junction bases numbered 3, after V lost 6 bases and J lost 4 bases. In DNA form, the CDR3 reads TGTGCCAGCAGGCTAGCGGGGGGGCCAGAGACCCAGTACTTC. Protein sequence: CASRLAGGPETQYF.

This clonotype was recorded at least ten times. The genes are TRBV7-2 and TRBJ2-2; 9 bases agree with TRBD1. V was pared by 7 bases and J by 3 bases, with 6 bases of the junction left unmatched. This CDR3 region has 15 residues. The germline V gene has CDR1 SGHTA and CDR2 FQGNSA. The CDR3 loop is CASTLTGGYTGELFF. The CDR3 DNA is TGTGCCAGCACCCTGACAGGGGGTTACACCGGGGAGCTGTTTTTT. The variable domain in full, completed from reference TRBV7-2 and TRBJ2-2, reads GAGVSQSPSNKVTEKGKDVELRCDPISGHTALYWYRQSLGQGLEFLIYFQGNSAPDKSGLPSDRFSAERTGGSVSTLTIQRTQQEDSAVYLCASTLTGGYTGELFFGEGSRLTVL.

This clonotype has at least ten counts. This sequence joins TRBV20-1 and TRBJ2-7; TRBD2 agrees at 7 bases. V was pared by 3 bases and J by 6 bases, with 2 bases of the junction left unmatched. The CDR3 loop spans 11 amino acids. Germline assignment: CDR1 DFQATT and CDR2 SNEGSKA (reference sequence). The CDR3 loop is CSARSGGEQYF. The CDR3 DNA follows: TGCAGTGCTAGGTCGGGAGGCGAGCAGTACTTC.

Ten or more counts support this clonotype. The chain joins TRBV6-2 or TRBV6-3 to TRBJ2-7; weak D call: TRBD1 (5 bases). CDR3 length equals 14 residues. CDR1 is MNHEY, CDR2 SVGEGT, per germline. V was pared by 9 bases and J by 2 bases, with 17 bases between. CDR3 in amino acids: CASHRQLDAYEQYF. The CDR3 bases are TGTGCCAGTCACCGACAGTTGGACGCCTACGAGCAGTACTTC.

There are a few counts of this clonotype. The V gene is TRBV6-5, the J gene TRBJ1-2; 8 bases are shared with TRBD1. Germline V lookup: CDR1 MNHEY, CDR2 SVGAGI. The J segment lost 1 base and the V segment lost 6 bases, leaving 13 bases of the junction unmatched. The CDR3 is 17 residues long. The CDR3 sequence is CASSSGQGRPLNYGYTF. The CDR3 region has the DNA TGTGCCAGCAGCTCCGGACAGGGACGGCCTCTTAACTATGGCTACACCTTC.

There are many counts of this clonotype. This chain joins TRBV6-6 and TRBJ1-6; D unclear. Germline V CDR1 and CDR2: MNHNY, SVGAGI (reference sequence). V was trimmed by 2 bases and J by 0 bases, leaving 2 bases between them. The CDR3 sequence is 14 residues long. The CDR3 spells CASSYSSYNSPLHF. The CDR3 bases are TGTGCCAGCAGTTACAGCTCCTATAATTCACCCCTCCACTTT.

This clonotype was detected a few times. V is TRBV10-2 and J is TRBJ1-4, with no clear D. Per germline, CDR1 WSHSY and CDR2 SAAADI. The V and J ends lost 3 bases and 14 bases respectively, with 10 bases between them. The CDR3 length is 11 residues. This CDR3 reads CASSENSALFF. DNA for the CDR3: TGCGCCAGCAGTGAAAACAGCGCCCTGTTTTTT.

Many counts were recorded for this clonotype. The chain links TRBV10-3 to TRBJ2-1, with 9 bases aligning to TRBD1. This CDR3 spans 17 amino acids. Germline CDR1 and CDR2: ENHRY and SYGVKD. With V trimmed by 6 bases and J by 6 bases, 15 bases remained unmatched. DNA for the CDR3: TGTGCCATCAGCCCCGGATCCGGGACAGGGTTTTCCAATGAGCAGTTCTTC. Encoded protein: CAISPGSGTGFSNEQFF.

In regard to this clonotype: Germline and junction disagree at one end, which may indicate a read error. This rearrangement joins TRBV7-2 to TRBJ2-1; 9 bases are shared with TRBD2. Germline loops: CDR1 SGHTA, CDR2 FQGNSA. The CDR3 runs 15 residues. The CDR3 is CASSIAGALRNEQFF. The DNA for the CDR3 is TGTGCCAGCAGCATAGCGGGGGCCCTAAGGAATGAGCAGTTCTTC.

The sample holds many counts of this clonotype. Mismatch with germline at one junction end may stem from a read error. The CDR3 loop is CASSFDVLFTDMQYF. CDR3 nucleotide sequence: TGTGCCAGCAGCTTCGACGTCCTGTTCACAGATATGCAGTATTTT. The chain joins TRBV7-9 to TRBJ2-3; D remains unclear. CDR3 length: 15 residues. Germline lookup yields CDR1 SEHNR and CDR2 FQNEAQ (reference sequence).